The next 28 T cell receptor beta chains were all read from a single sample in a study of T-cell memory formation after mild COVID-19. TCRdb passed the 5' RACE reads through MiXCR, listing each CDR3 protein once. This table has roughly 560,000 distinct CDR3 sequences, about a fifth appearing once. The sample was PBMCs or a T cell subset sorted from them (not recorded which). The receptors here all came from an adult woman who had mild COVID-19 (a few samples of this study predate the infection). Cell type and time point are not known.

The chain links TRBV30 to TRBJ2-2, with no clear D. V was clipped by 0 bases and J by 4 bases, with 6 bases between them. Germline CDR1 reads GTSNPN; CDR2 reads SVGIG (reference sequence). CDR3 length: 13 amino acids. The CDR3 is CAWSVGVTGELFF. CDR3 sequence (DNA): TGTGCCTGGAGTGTTGGGGTCACCGGGGAGCTGTTTTTT.

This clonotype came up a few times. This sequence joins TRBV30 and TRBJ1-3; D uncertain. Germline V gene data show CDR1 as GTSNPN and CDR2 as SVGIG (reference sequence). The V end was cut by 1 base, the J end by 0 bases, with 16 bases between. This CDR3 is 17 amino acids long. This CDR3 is CAWSGEGKSFSGNTIYF. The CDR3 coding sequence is TGTGCCTGGAGTGGCGAGGGAAAGTCCTTCTCTGGAAACACCATATATTTT.

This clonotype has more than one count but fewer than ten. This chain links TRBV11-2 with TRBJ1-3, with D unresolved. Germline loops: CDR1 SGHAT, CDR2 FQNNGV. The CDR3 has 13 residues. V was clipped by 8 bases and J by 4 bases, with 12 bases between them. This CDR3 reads CASDGATGNTIYF. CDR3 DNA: TGTGCCAGCGACGGAGCGACGGGAAACACCATATATTTT.

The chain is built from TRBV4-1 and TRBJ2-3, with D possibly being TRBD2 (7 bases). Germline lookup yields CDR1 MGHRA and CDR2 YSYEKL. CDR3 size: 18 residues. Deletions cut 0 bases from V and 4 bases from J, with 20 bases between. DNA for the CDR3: TGCGCCAGCAGCCAAGATAAGGGGGGGGCAGGCTTGGCAGATACGCAGTATTTT. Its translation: CASSQDKGGAGLADTQYF.

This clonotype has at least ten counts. The CDR3 sequence is CASSLAGGFNEQFF. Written as DNA, the CDR3 is TGTGCCAGCAGTTTAGCGGGAGGGTTCAATGAGCAGTTCTTC. This chain joins TRBV12-3 or TRBV12-4 and TRBJ2-1, with TRBD2 matching 7 bases. The CDR3 has 14 amino acids. Losses at the gene ends were 0 bases for V and 6 bases for J; bases not matched to a gene: 2.

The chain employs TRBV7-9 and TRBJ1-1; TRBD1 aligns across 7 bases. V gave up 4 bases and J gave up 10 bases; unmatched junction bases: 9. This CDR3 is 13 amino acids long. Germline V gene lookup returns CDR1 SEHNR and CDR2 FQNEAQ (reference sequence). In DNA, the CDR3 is TGTGCCAGCAGCTGGGACCGACAGGGCGTAGCTTTCTTT. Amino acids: CASSWDRQGVAFF. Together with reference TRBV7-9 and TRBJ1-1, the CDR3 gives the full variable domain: DTGVSQNPRHKITKRGQNVTFRCDPISEHNRLYWYRQTLGQGPEFLTYFQNEAQLEKSRLLSDRFSAERPKGSFSTLEIQRTEQGDSAMYLCASSWDRQGVAFFGQGTRLTVV.

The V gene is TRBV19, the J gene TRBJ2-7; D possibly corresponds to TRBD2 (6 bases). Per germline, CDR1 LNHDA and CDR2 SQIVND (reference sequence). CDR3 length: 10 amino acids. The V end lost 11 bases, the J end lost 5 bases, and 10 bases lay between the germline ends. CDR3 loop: CAPGANEQYF. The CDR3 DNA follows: TGTGCCCCGGGAGCGAACGAGCAGTACTTC.

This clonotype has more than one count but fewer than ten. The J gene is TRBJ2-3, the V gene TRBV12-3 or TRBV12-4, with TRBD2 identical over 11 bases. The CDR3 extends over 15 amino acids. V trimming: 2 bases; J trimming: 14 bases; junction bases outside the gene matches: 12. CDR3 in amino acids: CASSLTGLAEPVVYF. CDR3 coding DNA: TGTGCCAGCAGTTTAACGGGACTAGCGGAACCCGTGGTGTATTTT.

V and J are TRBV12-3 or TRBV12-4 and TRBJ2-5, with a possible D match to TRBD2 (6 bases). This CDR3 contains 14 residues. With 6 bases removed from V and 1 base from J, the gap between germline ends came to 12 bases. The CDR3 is CASRGGGSQETQYF. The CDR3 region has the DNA TGTGCCAGCAGAGGAGGAGGGTCCCAAGAGACCCAGTACTTC.

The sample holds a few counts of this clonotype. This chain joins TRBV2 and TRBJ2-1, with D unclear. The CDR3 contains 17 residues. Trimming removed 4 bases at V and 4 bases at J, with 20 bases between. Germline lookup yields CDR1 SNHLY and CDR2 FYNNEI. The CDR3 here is CASSGAFEFRSYNEQFF. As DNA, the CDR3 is TGTGCCAGCAGTGGGGCTTTCGAGTTTCGGTCTTACAATGAGCAGTTCTTC.

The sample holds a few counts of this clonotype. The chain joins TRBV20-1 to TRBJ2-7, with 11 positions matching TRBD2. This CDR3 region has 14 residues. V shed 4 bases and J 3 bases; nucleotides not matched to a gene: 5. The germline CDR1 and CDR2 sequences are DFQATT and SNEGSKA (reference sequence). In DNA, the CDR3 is TGCAGTGCTATTGTCCTAGCGGGAGGCTACGAGCAGTACTTC. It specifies CSAIVLAGGYEQYF.

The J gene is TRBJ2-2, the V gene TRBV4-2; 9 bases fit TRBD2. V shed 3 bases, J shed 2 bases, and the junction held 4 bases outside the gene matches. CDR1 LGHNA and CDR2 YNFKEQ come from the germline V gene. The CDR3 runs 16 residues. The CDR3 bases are TGTGCCAGCAGCCACCCCGGGACTAGCAACACCGGGGAGCTGTTTTTT. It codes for CASSHPGTSNTGELFF.

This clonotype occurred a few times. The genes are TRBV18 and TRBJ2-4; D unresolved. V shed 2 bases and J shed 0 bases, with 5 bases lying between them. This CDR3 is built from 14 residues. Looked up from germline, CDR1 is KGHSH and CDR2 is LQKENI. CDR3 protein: CASSPTVAKNIQYF. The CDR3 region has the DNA TGTGCCAGCTCACCAACGGTAGCCAAAAACATTCAGTACTTC.

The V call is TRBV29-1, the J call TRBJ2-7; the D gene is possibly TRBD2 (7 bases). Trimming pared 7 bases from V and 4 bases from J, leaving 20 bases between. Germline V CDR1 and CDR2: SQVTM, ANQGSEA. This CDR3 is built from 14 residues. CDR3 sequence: CSARPSGGSYEQYF. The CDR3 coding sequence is TGCAGCGCTAGACCTTCGGGGGGCTCTTACGAGCAGTACTTC.

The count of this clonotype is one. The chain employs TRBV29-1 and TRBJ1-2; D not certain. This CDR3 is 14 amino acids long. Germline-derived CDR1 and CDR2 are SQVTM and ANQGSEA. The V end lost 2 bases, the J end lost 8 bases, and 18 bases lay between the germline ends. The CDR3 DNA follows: TGCAGCGTTGAAAGCATCCGGGTCCCGCTAGGCTACACCTTC. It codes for CSVESIRVPLGYTF.

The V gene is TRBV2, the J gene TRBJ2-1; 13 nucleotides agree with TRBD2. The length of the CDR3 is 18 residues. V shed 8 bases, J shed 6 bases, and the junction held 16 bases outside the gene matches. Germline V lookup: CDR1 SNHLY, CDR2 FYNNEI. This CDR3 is CASWDLQVTSGRGNEQFF. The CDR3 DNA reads TGTGCCAGCTGGGACTTGCAAGTTACTAGCGGGAGGGGCAATGAGCAGTTCTTC.

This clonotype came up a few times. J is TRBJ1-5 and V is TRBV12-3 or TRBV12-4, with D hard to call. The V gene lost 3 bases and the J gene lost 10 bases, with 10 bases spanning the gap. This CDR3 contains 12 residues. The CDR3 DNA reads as TGTGCCAGCAGTTTCACAGAGCCCCCCCAGCATTTT. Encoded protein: CASSFTEPPQHF.

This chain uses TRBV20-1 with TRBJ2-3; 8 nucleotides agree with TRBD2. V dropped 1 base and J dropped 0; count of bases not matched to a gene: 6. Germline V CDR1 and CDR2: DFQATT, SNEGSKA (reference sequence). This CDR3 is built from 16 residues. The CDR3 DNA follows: TGCAGTGCTAGAGGGGAGGCTAGCGGGAGCACAGATACGCAGTATTTT. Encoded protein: CSARGEASGSTDTQYF.

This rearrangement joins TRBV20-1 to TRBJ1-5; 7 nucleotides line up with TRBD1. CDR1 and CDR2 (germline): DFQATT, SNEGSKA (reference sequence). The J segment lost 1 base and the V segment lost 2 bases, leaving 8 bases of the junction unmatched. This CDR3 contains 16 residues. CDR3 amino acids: CSARRQGALSNQPQHF. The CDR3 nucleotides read TGCAGTGCTAGAAGACAGGGAGCTTTAAGCAATCAGCCCCAGCATTTT.

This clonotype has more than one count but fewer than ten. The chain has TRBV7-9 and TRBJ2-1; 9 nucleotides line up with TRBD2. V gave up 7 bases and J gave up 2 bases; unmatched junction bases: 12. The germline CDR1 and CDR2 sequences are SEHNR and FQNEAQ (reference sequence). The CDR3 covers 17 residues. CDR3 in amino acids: CASTGGLAGLAYNEQFF. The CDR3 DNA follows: TGTGCCAGCACGGGGGGGCTAGCGGGATTAGCCTACAATGAGCAGTTCTTC.

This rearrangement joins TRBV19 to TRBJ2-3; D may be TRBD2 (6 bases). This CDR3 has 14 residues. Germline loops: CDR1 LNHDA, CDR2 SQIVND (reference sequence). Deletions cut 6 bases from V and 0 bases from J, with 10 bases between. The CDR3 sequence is CASRVGTSTDTQYF. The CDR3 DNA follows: TGTGCCAGTAGGGTGGGGACTAGCACAGATACGCAGTATTTT.

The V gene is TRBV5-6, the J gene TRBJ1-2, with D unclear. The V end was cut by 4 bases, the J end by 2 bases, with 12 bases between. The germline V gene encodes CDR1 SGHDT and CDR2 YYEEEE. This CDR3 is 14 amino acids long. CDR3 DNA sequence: TGTGCCAGCAGCCCGATAGGCACCAACTATGGCTACACCTTC. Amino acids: CASSPIGTNYGYTF.

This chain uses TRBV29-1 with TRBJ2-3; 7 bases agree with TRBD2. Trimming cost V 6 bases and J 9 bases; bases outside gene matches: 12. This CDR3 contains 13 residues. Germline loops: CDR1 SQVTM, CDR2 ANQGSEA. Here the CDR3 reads CSVTSEPGGTQYF. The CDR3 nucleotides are TGCAGCGTAACTAGCGAGCCTGGGGGAACGCAGTATTTT.

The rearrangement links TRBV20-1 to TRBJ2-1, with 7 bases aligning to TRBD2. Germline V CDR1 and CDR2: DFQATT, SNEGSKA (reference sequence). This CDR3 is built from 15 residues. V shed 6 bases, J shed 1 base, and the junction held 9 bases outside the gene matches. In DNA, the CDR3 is TGCAGTGCCCGCGCTGGGGGGGGTTCCTACAATGAGCAGTTCTTC. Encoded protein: CSARAGGGSYNEQFF.

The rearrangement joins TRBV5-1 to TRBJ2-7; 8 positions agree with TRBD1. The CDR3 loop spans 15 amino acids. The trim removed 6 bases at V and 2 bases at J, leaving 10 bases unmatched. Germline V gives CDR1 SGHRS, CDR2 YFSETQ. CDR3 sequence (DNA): TGCGCCAGCATATGGGGGACAGGACCAACCTACGAGCAGTACTTC. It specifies CASIWGTGPTYEQYF.

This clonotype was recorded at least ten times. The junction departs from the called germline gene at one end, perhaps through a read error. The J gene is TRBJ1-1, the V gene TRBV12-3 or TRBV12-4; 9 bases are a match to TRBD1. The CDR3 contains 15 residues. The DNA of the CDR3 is TGTGCCAGCAGTTCTCCGGGACAGGGATCGACCCACCCCGGGTTT. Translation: CASSSPGQGSTHPGF.

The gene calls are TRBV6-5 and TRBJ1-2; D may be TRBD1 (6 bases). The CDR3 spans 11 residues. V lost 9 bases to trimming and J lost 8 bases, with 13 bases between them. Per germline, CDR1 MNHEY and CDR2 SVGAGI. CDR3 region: CASEGGTGYTF. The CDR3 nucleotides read TGTGCCAGTGAGGGGGGGACCGGCTACACCTTC.

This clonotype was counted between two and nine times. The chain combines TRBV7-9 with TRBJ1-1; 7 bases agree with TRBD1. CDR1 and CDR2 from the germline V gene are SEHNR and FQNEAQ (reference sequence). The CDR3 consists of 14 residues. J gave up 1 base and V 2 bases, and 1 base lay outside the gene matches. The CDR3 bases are TGTGCCAGCAGCTTATGGACAGGGAACACTGAAGCTTTCTTT. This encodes CASSLWTGNTEAFF.